The 20 T cell receptor beta chains below all came from one sample that was sequenced in a study of cytomegalovirus exposure and HLA in healthy donors. PCR primers comprised 60 Vbeta and 13 Jbeta primers. Using immunoSEQ multiplex PCR, the repertoire was profiled, and TCRdb retains in-frame clones only, with some absent. With some 130,000 clones in the sample, the ten largest clones hold approximately 1.7%. The material sequenced was PBMCs. These receptors were obtained from a woman aged 40 to 49 in good health and CMV-seropositive.

The chain combines TRBV2 with TRBJ1-1; D gene ambiguous. V lost 8 bases and J 5 bases, leaving 15 bases between the germline ends. The CDR3 is made up of 13 amino acids. The germline gives CDR1 SNHLY, CDR2 FYNNEI. CDR3 sequence reads: CASASEAGTEAFF. The CDR3 nucleotides are TGTGCCAGCGCTTCGGAGGCGGGAACTGAAGCTTTCTTT.

The rearrangement links TRBV19 to TRBJ2-6; 9 positions agree with TRBD1. With V trimmed by 7 bases and J by 1 base, 8 bases remained unmatched. The germline V gene has CDR1 LNHDA and CDR2 SQIVND (reference sequence). CDR3 size: 17 residues. CDR3 nucleotides: TGTGCCAGTAACGTCCCGGGACAGGGATCTGGGGCCAACGTCCTGACTTTC. Translating gives CASNVPGQGSGANVLTF.

The chain joins TRBV7-2 to TRBJ1-1; the D gene is possibly TRBD1 (6 bases). Per germline, CDR1 SGHTA and CDR2 FQGNSA. The CDR3 sequence is 14 residues long. V lost 1 base to trimming and J lost 1 base, with 7 bases between them. This chain's CDR3 is CASSLETGNTEAFF. The CDR3, as DNA: TGTGCCAGCAGCTTAGAGACAGGGAACACTGAAGCTTTCTTT.

This sequence joins TRBV9 and TRBJ2-3; D might be TRBD1 (7 bases). Looked up from germline, CDR1 is SGDLS and CDR2 is YYNGEE. V was trimmed by 2 bases and J by 2 bases, leaving 15 bases between them. The CDR3 is 16 residues long. CDR3 in amino acids: CASSVGGDRFTDTQYF. CDR3 coding DNA: TGTGCCAGCAGCGTGGGCGGGGACAGATTCACAGATACGCAGTATTTT.

The V gene is TRBV7-3, the J gene TRBJ2-3; 8 bases are shared with TRBD2. V trimming: 4 bases; J trimming: 0 bases; junction bases outside the gene matches: 9. The CDR3 contains 17 residues. Germline CDR1 is SGHTA and CDR2 is FQGTGA. The chain's CDR3 is CASSSYSSGVSTDTQYF. The CDR3 DNA is TGTGCCAGCAGCTCCTATAGTAGCGGGGTTAGCACAGATACGCAGTATTTT.

The CDR3 loop is CASSEDRTGLNTEAFF. The CDR3 DNA reads TGTGCCAGCAGTGAAGACCGGACAGGACTGAACACTGAAGCTTTCTTT. The chain couples TRBV2 to TRBJ1-1, with 7 positions matching TRBD1. CDR1 SNHLY and CDR2 FYNNEI come from the germline V gene. V shed 1 base and J 0 bases; nucleotides not matched to a gene: 5. The length of the CDR3 is 16 residues.

V usage is TRBV10-3 and J usage is TRBJ2-1; no clear D. V was shortened by 4 bases and J by 6 bases, with 10 bases between the two germline ends. CDR3 length: 13 amino acids. CDR1 and CDR2 from the germline V gene are ENHRY and SYGVKD. For the CDR3, the DNA is TGTGCCATCAGTGGGAGCCAAGGCAATGAGCAGTTCTTC. This encodes CAISGSQGNEQFF.

The chain joins TRBV9 to TRBJ2-3; TRBD1 matches 9 bases. V shed 1 base and J 5 bases; nucleotides not matched to a gene: 8. The CDR3 consists of 16 residues. Looked up from germline, CDR1 is SGDLS and CDR2 is YYNGEE. CDR3 amino acids: CASSVWGQGLEDTQYF. The CDR3 coding sequence is TGTGCCAGCAGCGTATGGGGACAGGGCCTCGAAGATACGCAGTATTTT.

The chain couples TRBV11-2 to TRBJ2-7; the match to TRBD2 covers 16 bases. The ends lost 4 bases at V and 4 bases at J; junction bases unmatched: 10. The CDR3 loop spans 18 amino acids. CDR1 and CDR2 (germline): SGHAT, FQNNGV. CDR3 nucleotide sequence: TGTGCCAGCAGCTCTACCGGGACTAGCGGGAGGGGGATTTACGAGCAGTACTTC. It codes for CASSSTGTSGRGIYEQYF.

The chain carries TRBV28 and TRBJ1-5; D remains ambiguous. Trimming shortened V by 5 bases and J by 6 bases, and 14 bases separated the two germline ends. CDR1 and CDR2 from the germline V gene are MDHEN and SYDVKM. This CDR3 contains 14 residues. The CDR3 sequence: CASSPTYGPQPQHF. For the CDR3, the DNA is TGTGCCAGCAGTCCGACATATGGGCCTCAGCCCCAGCATTTT.

This chain links TRBV2 with TRBJ2-5; D is undetermined. CDR1 and CDR2 from the germline V gene are SNHLY and FYNNEI. This CDR3 is built from 12 residues. The V end was cut by 2 bases, the J end by 6 bases, with 7 bases between. The CDR3 nucleotides are TGTGCCAGCAGTGAACAGGCACAGACCCAGTACTTC. It is translated as CASSEQAQTQYF.

The chain has TRBV28 and TRBJ1-2; possibly TRBD1 for D (5 bases). CDR3 length equals 12 residues. CDR1 MDHEN and CDR2 SYDVKM come from the germline V gene. The germline V and J ends were trimmed by 4 bases and 2 bases, with 5 bases remaining between them. As DNA, the CDR3 is TGTGCCAGCAGTTCAGGGAACTATGGCTACACCTTC. Its translation is CASSSGNYGYTF.

The chain couples TRBV10-3 to TRBJ2-7, with TRBD1 identical over 11 bases. Germline V gene data show CDR1 as ENHRY and CDR2 as SYGVKD. CDR3 length: 15 amino acids. With V trimmed by 6 bases and J by 2 bases, 6 bases remained unmatched. The CDR3 DNA follows: TGTGCCATCAGCTCGCCGGGACAGGGGGCCTACGAGCAGTACTTC. This gives the protein CAISSPGQGAYEQYF.

The chain uses TRBV5-1 and TRBJ1-3; D perhaps matches TRBD1 (6 bases). Trimming pared 0 bases from V and 0 bases from J, leaving 19 bases between. Germline assignment: CDR1 SGHRS and CDR2 YFSETQ. The CDR3 sequence is 19 residues long. This CDR3 reads CASSLVPDSRSVSGNTIYF. Here the CDR3 DNA reads TGCGCCAGCAGCTTGGTCCCGGACAGCCGCTCCGTCTCTGGAAACACCATATATTTT.

This chain uses TRBV27 with TRBJ1-2, with 12 positions matching TRBD1. The CDR3 is 14 residues long. The germline V gene has CDR1 MNHEY and CDR2 SMNVEV (reference sequence). Losses at the gene ends were 3 bases for V and 7 bases for J; bases not matched to a gene: 3. In DNA form, the CDR3 reads TGTGCCAGCAGTTTGGGACAGGGGGCGGGTGGCTACACCTTC. Translating it yields CASSLGQGAGGYTF.

The chain employs TRBV9 and TRBJ2-1; D is possibly TRBD1 (5 bases). The CDR3 consists of 15 residues. Germline CDR1 and CDR2: SGDLS and YYNGEE. Trimming pared 0 bases from V and 1 base from J, leaving 8 bases between. In nucleotides, the CDR3 is TGTGCCAGCAGCGTAGGGCAGGGTTCCTACAATGAGCAGTTCTTC. It yields the protein CASSVGQGSYNEQFF.

V usage is TRBV19 and J usage is TRBJ1-5; D is ambiguous. The CDR3 spans 14 residues. V lost 5 bases and J 4 bases, leaving 12 bases between the germline ends. Germline V lookup: CDR1 LNHDA, CDR2 SQIVND (reference sequence). The CDR3 DNA is TGTGCCAGTAGTCATAGAACGGGTAATCAGCCCCAGCATTTT. Its translation is CASSHRTGNQPQHF.

This chain connects TRBV5-4 to TRBJ2-5, with 7 bases fitting TRBD2. The junction had 5 bases not matched to a gene; V was cut back by 3 bases and J by 0 bases. This CDR3 has 15 residues. Germline assignment: CDR1 SGHNT and CDR2 YYREEE (reference sequence). CDR3 sequence reads: CASSSGLTYQETQYF. CDR3 coding DNA: TGTGCCAGCAGCTCGGGACTAACCTACCAAGAGACCCAGTACTTC.

J is TRBJ2-1 and V is TRBV28; TRBD2 matches at 9 bases. The V and J ends lost 5 bases and 4 bases, in that order; junction bases with no gene match: 9. The CDR3 runs to 16 residues. Germline assignment: CDR1 MDHEN and CDR2 SYDVKM. The chain's CDR3 is CASSPLRLAGYNEQFF. The CDR3 DNA sequence: TGTGCCAGCAGTCCCCTCCGGCTAGCGGGGTACAATGAGCAGTTCTTC.

This chain uses TRBV28 with TRBJ2-5; 11 bases fit TRBD1. Unmatched junction bases numbered 10, after V lost 3 bases and J lost 4 bases. This CDR3 region has 17 residues. CDR1 is MDHEN, CDR2 SYDVKM, per germline. This CDR3 is CASSFPRTGGGRETQYF. The CDR3, as DNA: TGTGCCAGCAGTTTCCCTCGGACAGGGGGCGGGAGAGAGACCCAGTACTTC.